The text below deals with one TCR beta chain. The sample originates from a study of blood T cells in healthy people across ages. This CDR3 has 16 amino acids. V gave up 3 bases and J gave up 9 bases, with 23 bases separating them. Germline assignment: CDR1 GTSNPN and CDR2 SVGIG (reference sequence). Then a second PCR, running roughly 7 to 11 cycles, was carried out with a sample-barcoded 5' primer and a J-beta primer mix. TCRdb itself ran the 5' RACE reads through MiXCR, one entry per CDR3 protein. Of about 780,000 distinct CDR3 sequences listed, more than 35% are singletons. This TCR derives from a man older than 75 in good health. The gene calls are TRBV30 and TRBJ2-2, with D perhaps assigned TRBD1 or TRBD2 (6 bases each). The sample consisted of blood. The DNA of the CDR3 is TGTGCCTGGAGACAGGGAGGACGAACGTTCCCCCGGGAGCTGTTTTTT. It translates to CAWRQGGRTFPRELFF.